This passage covers 17 T cell receptor beta chains from one sample sequenced in a study of blood T cell repertoires in COVID-19. Assay used: immunoSEQ multiplex PCR; TCRdb lists only in-frame clones, some missing. In the table there are 100,000 to 150,000 clones, about 80% of which are singletons. The sequenced sample consisted of peripheral blood. The receptors shown here come from a woman in her 50s with acute or convalescent COVID-19.

This sequence joins TRBV19 and TRBJ1-1, with 9 bases identical to TRBD1. Germline V gene data show CDR1 as LNHDA and CDR2 as SQIVND (reference sequence). This CDR3 comprises 13 residues. Losses at the gene ends were 4 bases for V and 5 bases for J; bases not matched to a gene: 2. The CDR3 spells CASSRTGATEAFF. The CDR3 bases are TGTGCCAGTAGTAGGACAGGGGCAACTGAAGCTTTCTTT.

V is TRBV30 and J is TRBJ2-6; D is possibly TRBD1 (5 bases). From germline, CDR1 is GTSNPN and CDR2 SVGIG (reference sequence). The CDR3 length is 16 residues. Trimming pared 3 bases from V and 0 bases from J, leaving 12 bases between. DNA for the CDR3: TGTGCCTGGAGCGACCGACAGAACTCTGGGGCCAACGTCCTGACTTTC. It translates to CAWSDRQNSGANVLTF.

The rearrangement joins TRBV7-9 to TRBJ1-2; D gene unclear. The CDR3 consists of 16 residues. Trimming removed 1 base at V and 4 bases at J, with 16 bases between. The germline V gene has CDR1 SEHNR and CDR2 FQNEAQ (reference sequence). The DNA for the CDR3 is TGTGCCAGCAGCTTAGTAACGGGATGGGCTATCTATGGCTACACCTTC. It codes for CASSLVTGWAIYGYTF.

The J gene is TRBJ1-5, the V gene TRBV15; the match to TRBD1 covers 7 bases. V trimming: 9 bases; J trimming: 5 bases; junction bases outside the gene matches: 10. CDR1 and CDR2 (germline): LNHNV, YYDKDF (reference sequence). This CDR3 is built from 14 residues. The CDR3 DNA reads as TGTGCCACACAGGGGCCGCTGGACGATCAGCCCCAGCATTTT. Amino acids: CATQGPLDDQPQHF.

The CDR3, as DNA: TGTGCCAGTAGTATAGATCCCACAGGGGTTATAAGCAATCAGCCCCAGCATTTT. This gives the protein CASSIDPTGVISNQPQHF. V gene TRBV19 combines with J gene TRBJ1-5, with 7 positions matching TRBD1. Germline V CDR1 and CDR2: LNHDA, SQIVND (reference sequence). J was trimmed by 1 base and V by 0 bases; bases with no gene match: 9. The CDR3 has 18 residues.

The chain combines TRBV3-1 (or the pseudogene TRBV3-2) with TRBJ2-3; TRBD2 aligns across 8 bases. V trimming: 1 base; J trimming: 8 bases; junction bases outside the gene matches: 11. In germline, CDR1 is LGHDT, CDR2 YNNKEL (reference sequence). This CDR3 has 16 amino acids. The CDR3 nucleotides read TGTGCCAGCAGCCAAGTGGTTGCGGGGGGCGGGGTTACGCAGTATTTT. Translated: CASSQVVAGGGVTQYF.

This chain uses TRBV4-1 with TRBJ2-1; tentative D call: TRBD1 (5 bases). CDR3 length: 13 amino acids. Germline V CDR1 and CDR2: MGHRA, YSYEKL. The ends were cut back, 4 bases at V and 8 bases at J, with 12 bases in the middle. The CDR3 DNA reads as TGCGCCAGCAGCCTTAGGGGTGGCGATGAGCAGTTCTTC. Residues: CASSLRGGDEQFF.

This clone was seen a single time. The chain has TRBV6-5 and TRBJ2-2; D call uncertain. CDR1 and CDR2 (germline): MNHEY, SVGAGI. The CDR3 is made up of 14 amino acids. V lost 2 bases to trimming and J lost 5 bases, with 9 bases between them. Here the CDR3 reads CASSYTGVTGELFF. The CDR3 coding sequence is TGTGCCAGCAGTTACACGGGTGTAACCGGGGAGCTGTTTTTT.

The chain is built from TRBV6-5 and TRBJ1-2; TRBD1 matches at 7 bases. CDR3 length: 14 amino acids. The germline gives CDR1 MNHEY, CDR2 SVGAGI. Unmatched junction bases numbered 13, after V lost 6 bases and J lost 9 bases. CDR3 sequence reads: CASSSPQGRRSYTF. The CDR3 region has the DNA TGTGCCAGCAGCAGTCCACAGGGGAGGCGGAGCTACACCTTC.

This chain links TRBV12-3 or TRBV12-4 with TRBJ1-2, with a weak D call TRBD1 (5 bases). The CDR3 has 13 amino acids. Trimming shortened V by 2 bases and J by 3 bases, and 7 bases separated the two germline ends. The CDR3 DNA is TGTGCCAGCAGTTTATCCAGGGACTATGGCTACACCTTC. This translates into CASSLSRDYGYTF.

As DNA, the CDR3 is TGTGCCAGCAGCTTAGTGCCGACAGTATACGAGCAGTACTTC. It specifies CASSLVPTVYEQYF. This rearrangement joins TRBV7-8 to TRBJ2-7; tentative D call: TRBD1 (5 bases). The germline V gene encodes CDR1 SGHVS and CDR2 FQNEAQ. There are 14 residues in the CDR3. V lost 1 base and J 4 bases, leaving 11 bases between the germline ends.

This clone was observed a few times. DNA for the CDR3: TGTGCCAGCATCCTTGGGCCAAACACTGAAGCTTTCTTT. Protein product: CASILGPNTEAFF. The J gene is TRBJ1-1, the V gene TRBV28; no definite D call. V was trimmed by 7 bases and J by 2 bases, leaving 11 bases between them. The germline V gene encodes CDR1 MDHEN and CDR2 SYDVKM. The CDR3 is 13 residues long.

This chain connects TRBV4-1 to TRBJ2-7, with 9 bases identical to TRBD1. J gave up 4 bases and V 5 bases, and 9 bases lay outside the gene matches. This CDR3 contains 15 residues. CDR1 is MGHRA and CDR2 is YSYEKL in the germline V gene. CDR3 sequence (DNA): TGCGCCAGCAGCTTACCGGGACAGGGATTATACGAGCAGTACTTC. Translation gives CASSLPGQGLYEQYF.

The chain uses TRBV20-1 and TRBJ1-2, with D unresolved. The CDR3 runs 11 residues. Germline lookup yields CDR1 DFQATT and CDR2 SNEGSKA (reference sequence). Trimming pared 6 bases from V and 4 bases from J, leaving 9 bases between. CDR3 in amino acids: CSALGGYGYTF. DNA for the CDR3: TGCAGTGCCCTCGGCGGCTATGGCTACACCTTC.

This chain uses TRBV6-2 or TRBV6-3 with TRBJ2-1; possibly TRBD1 for D (6 bases). The CDR3 runs 16 residues. Trimming removed 0 bases at V and 7 bases at J, with 16 bases between. CDR1 is MNHEY, CDR2 SVGEGT, per germline. The chain's CDR3 is CASSYSGTTEWNEQFF. DNA for the CDR3: TGTGCCAGCAGTTACTCCGGGACAACGGAATGGAATGAGCAGTTCTTC.

V usage is TRBV5-4 and J usage is TRBJ2-1; 12 bases align to TRBD2. Germline loops: CDR1 SGHNT, CDR2 YYREEE (reference sequence). This CDR3 is 15 amino acids long. The V gene end was trimmed by 2 bases and the J gene end by 9 bases; junction bases not matched to a gene: 6. The chain's CDR3 is CASSFSGTSGSEQFF. CDR3 nucleotides: TGTGCCAGCAGCTTTTCCGGGACTAGCGGGTCTGAGCAGTTCTTC.

This clone was seen a handful of times. The chain uses TRBV10-3 and TRBJ1-2, with 8 bases lining up with TRBD1. The trim removed 0 bases at V and 12 bases at J, leaving 9 bases unmatched. The CDR3 is 14 amino acids. Germline CDR1 and CDR2: ENHRY and SYGVKD. The CDR3 DNA is TGTGCCATCAGTGAGTCTAGGACAGGGCAGCCCCACACCTTC. It yields the protein CAISESRTGQPHTF.